The rows below give T cell receptor beta chains drawn from one sample of a study of blood T cell repertoires in COVID-19. Here immunoSEQ multiplex PCR was the method, and the copy in TCRdb shows in-frame clones only, minus some. Here the sample spans 40,000 to 60,000 clones, about nine tenths being singletons. The sequenced sample was peripheral blood. These receptors were taken from a woman of 80 years or more with COVID-19, enrolled during active disease. The CDR3 runs from the conserved cysteine through the conserved F or W. The D gene is left open where the match is weak. Size values are once, few and many counts, or a class for expanded clones, and some rows have none.

TRBV19	-	-	TRBJ1-1	TGTGCCAGTAGCATGACGGGGGGGACGGCTGAAGCTTTCTTT	CASSMTGGTAEAFF
TRBV20-1	-	-	TRBJ2-5	TGCAGTGGTTACGAGGAGACCCAGTACTTC	CSGYEETQYF
TRBV2	-	TRBD1	TRBJ2-3	TGTGCCAGCAGCGCCGGGACAGGGGGCACAGATACGCAGTATTTT	CASSAGTGGTDTQYF
TRBV2	-	-	TRBJ1-2	TGTGCCAGCAGCGAAGGACAGAGTCTCGTGGATGGCTACACCTTC	CASSEGQSLVDGYTF
TRBV5-8	-	-	TRBJ2-1	TGTGCCAGCAGCCGAGCGGCGAGCTCCTACAATGAGCAGTTCTTC	CASSRAASSYNEQFF
TRBV5-1	few	TRBD1	TRBJ1-1	TGCGCCAGCAGCGGCCTAGGGTTGGGGGACAGGGAAAACACTGAAGCTTTCTTT	CASSGLGLGDRENTEAFF
TRBV28	-	-	TRBJ1-2	TGTGCCGGGACCCAAAGGGGGAACAGAGTTCCACGGACCTTC	CAGTQRGNRVPRTF
TRBV7-6	once	-	TRBJ1-1	TGTGCCAGCAGCTTAGTAGGGGTTGGGGCCTCTGAAGCTTTCTTT	CASSLVGVGASEAFF
TRBV18	once	-	TRBJ2-7	TGTGCCAGCTCACGTATGGACAGTACCGAGCAGTACTTC	CASSRMDSTEQYF
TRBV7-2	-	TRBD2	TRBJ2-2	TGTGCCAGCAGCTTAGGGGGACTATTTTTATCCAGGGCCGGGGAGCTGTTTTTT	CASSLGGLFLSRAGELFF
TRBV2	-	-	TRBJ2-5	TGTGCCAGCAGTGAAGCAGGAGGGACCCAGTACTTC	CASSEAGGTQYF
TRBV6-5	-	-	TRBJ1-1	TGTGCCAGCAGTTACGTGGGGGGGCGAGGGTCTGAAGCTTTCTTT	CASSYVGGRGSEAFF
TRBV9	-	TRBD2	TRBJ2-7	TGTGCCAGCAGCGCCGAGGCAAGCGGGAGGCTCAACGAGCAGTACTTC	CASSAEASGRLNEQYF
TRBV5-5	once	-	TRBJ1-2	TGTGCCAGCAGCCTTAACTATGGCTACACCTTC	CASSLNYGYTF
TRBV6-5	once	-	TRBJ1-3	TGTGCCAGCAGGGCACCTGGAAACACCATATATTTT	CASRAPGNTIYF